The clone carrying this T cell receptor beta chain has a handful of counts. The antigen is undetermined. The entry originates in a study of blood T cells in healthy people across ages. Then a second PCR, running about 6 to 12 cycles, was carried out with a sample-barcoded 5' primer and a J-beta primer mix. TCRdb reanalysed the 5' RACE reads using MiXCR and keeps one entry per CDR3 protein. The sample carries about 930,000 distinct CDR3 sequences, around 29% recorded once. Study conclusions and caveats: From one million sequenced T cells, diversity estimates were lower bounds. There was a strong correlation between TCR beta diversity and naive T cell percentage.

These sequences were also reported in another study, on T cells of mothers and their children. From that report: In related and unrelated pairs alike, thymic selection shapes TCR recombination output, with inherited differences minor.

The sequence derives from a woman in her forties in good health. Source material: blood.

For the CDR3, the DNA is TGTGCCAGCAGCCCCTGGGACAGAGATCACAATGAGCAGTTCTTC. This sequence encodes CASSPWDRDHNEQFF. The chain recombines TRBV7-9 with TRBJ2-1, with 7 nucleotides matching TRBD1. The J segment lost 5 bases and the V segment lost 5 bases, leaving 9 bases of the junction unmatched. Germline lookup yields CDR1 SEHNR and CDR2 FQNEAQ (reference sequence). This CDR3 has 15 residues.